Each of the 3 T cell receptor beta chains below was sequenced from the same sample in a study of graft-versus-host responses after intestinal transplantation. Which antigens these TCRs recognize remains unknown. Measured with immunoSEQ multiplex PCR; TCRdb has only the in-frame clones, and not every one. The sample lists 24,000 or so clones; about four fifths were seen once. The sample here was unstimulated CD8+ T cells sorted from spleen or lymph node cells, taken before transplant. All receptors derive from a human donor who was the organ donor for an intestinal transplant.

This clone was seen only once. J is TRBJ1-2 and V is TRBV27; no firm D call. Germline V lookup: CDR1 MNHEY, CDR2 SMNVEV (reference sequence). The CDR3 runs 14 residues. Trimming stripped 3 bases from V and 3 bases from J, with 11 bases between. CDR3 sequence: CASSLGGRDYGYTF. Written as DNA, the CDR3 is TGTGCCAGCAGTTTGGGAGGGAGGGACTATGGCTACACCTTC.

V is TRBV7-8 and J is TRBJ2-1, with TRBD2 matching over 7 bases. This CDR3 is 14 amino acids long. The germline CDR1 and CDR2 sequences are SGHVS and FQNEAQ. V was clipped by 1 base and J by 9 bases; unmatched bases: 6. CDR3 residues: CASSLVEGGREQFF. CDR3 nucleotide sequence: TGTGCCAGCAGCTTAGTAGAGGGAGGGCGTGAGCAGTTCTTC.

The chain employs TRBV7-8 and TRBJ2-7, with D possibly being TRBD1 (6 bases). Germline V lookup: CDR1 SGHVS, CDR2 FQNEAQ. The V and J ends lost 4 bases and 4 bases respectively, with 17 bases between them. The CDR3 contains 15 residues. CDR3: CASSSGWGLGYEQYF. CDR3 nucleotides: TGTGCCAGCAGCTCTGGATGGGGGCTGGGTTACGAGCAGTACTTC.